This TCR beta chain was identified in a study of identical twins. With regard to this clonotype: What it binds is unknown.

Germline lookup yields CDR1 DFQATT and CDR2 SNEGSKA (reference sequence). The CDR3 spans 15 residues. Trimming removed 6 bases from V and 3 bases from J, with 19 bases in between. The study, taken as a whole, reports: Analyses of zero insertions could be partly confounded by invariant MAIT and iNKT cells. While abundant cord blood beta clonotypes carried fewer insertions, memory repertoires showed no such pattern. Weaker excess twin sharing was seen among beta out-of-frame sequences.

Via MiXCR, TCRdb re-called the 5' RACE reads, giving one row per CDR3 protein. This table holds some 1,700,000 distinct CDR3 sequences, roughly a third found once. The source is a newborn girl in good health. V is TRBV20-1 and J is TRBJ2-3; D perhaps matches TRBD2 (5 bases). Material for sequencing was cord blood. CDR3 amino acids: CSAPLEGLRTDTQYF. The CDR3 nucleotides read TGCAGTGCGCCTTTAGAGGGCTTAAGGACAGATACGCAGTATTTT.